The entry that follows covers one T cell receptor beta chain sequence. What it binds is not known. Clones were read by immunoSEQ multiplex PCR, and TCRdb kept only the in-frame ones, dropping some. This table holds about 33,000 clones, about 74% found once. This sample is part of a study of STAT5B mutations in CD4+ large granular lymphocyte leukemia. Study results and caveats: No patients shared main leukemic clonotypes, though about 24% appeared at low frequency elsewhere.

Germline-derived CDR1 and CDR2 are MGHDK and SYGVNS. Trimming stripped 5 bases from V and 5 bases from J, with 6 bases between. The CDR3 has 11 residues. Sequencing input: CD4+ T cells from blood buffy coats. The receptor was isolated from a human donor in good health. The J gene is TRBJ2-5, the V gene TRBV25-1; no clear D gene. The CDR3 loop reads CASSLVETQYF. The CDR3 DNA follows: TGTGCCAGCAGTTTAGTCGAGACCCAGTACTTC.